The source of this T cell receptor beta chain is a study of blood T cells in healthy people across ages. Study-level points and caveats: While age rose, TCR beta diversity per million T cells dropped in a roughly linear way. PBMCs went unsorted, and a conclusive naive versus antigen-experienced comparison was therefore prevented.

Donors were healthy Caucasian individuals from Russia aged roughly 6 to 95. As concerns this clonotype: Its antigen remains unknown.

The germline V gene has CDR1 MNHEY and CDR2 SVGAGI. This CDR3 has 14 residues. V lost 2 bases to trimming and J lost 4 bases; unmatched junction nucleotides: 4. Primers used in a second PCR of roughly 6 to 12 cycles were a sample-barcoded 5' primer and a J-beta primer mix. TCRdb re-derived calls from the 5' RACE reads in MiXCR, one entry per CDR3 protein. The table has approximately 290,000 distinct CDR3 sequences, less than 30% seen once. The origin of this receptor is a woman in her 70s in good health. The chain links TRBV6-5 to TRBJ1-2; 7 bases line up with TRBD1. The sample comprised blood. CDR3 sequence reads: CASSYHDRAYGYTF. The CDR3 DNA reads as TGTGCCAGCAGTTACCACGACAGGGCCTATGGCTACACCTTC.